Listed below are T cell receptor beta chains from one sample, sequenced in a study of blood T cell repertoires in COVID-19. Assay: immunoSEQ multiplex PCR; the TCRdb copy retains only in-frame clones and omits some. The sample carries about 99,000 clones, just over 85% recorded once. Source material: peripheral blood. The source of these receptors is a woman aged 55-75 years in a cohort sampled during active or convalescent COVID-19. Each CDR3 is given with its conserved first and last residue. Each record gives: CDR3 protein, CDR3 DNA, J gene, clone size, CDR3 length, D gene, V gene. D genes are given only for firm matches. The listing skips clone size in some rows; elsewhere it reads once, few, many or a size class.

CDR3 protein: CASSPGLAGGLNTQYF; CDR3 DNA: TGCGCCAGCAGCCCAGGACTAGCGGGGGGTCTAAATACGCAGTATTTT; J gene: TRBJ2-3; clone size: -; CDR3 length: 16; D gene: TRBD2; V gene: TRBV5-1
CDR3 protein: CASSADTQETQYF; CDR3 DNA: TGTGCCAGCAGTGCGGACACGCAAGAGACCCAGTACTTC; J gene: TRBJ2-5; clone size: -; CDR3 length: 13; D gene: -; V gene: TRBV2
CDR3 protein: CASSSPSGFRTDTQYF; CDR3 DNA: TGTGCCAGCAGTTCCCCGAGCGGGTTCCGCACAGATACGCAGTATTTT; J gene: TRBJ2-3; clone size: -; CDR3 length: 16; D gene: -; V gene: TRBV6-5
CDR3 protein: CASSLAGETQYF; CDR3 DNA: TGCGCCAGCAGCTTGGCCGGTGAGACCCAGTACTTC; J gene: TRBJ2-5; clone size: -; CDR3 length: 12; D gene: -; V gene: TRBV5-1
CDR3 protein: CASSERNRVTEAFF; CDR3 DNA: TGTGCCAGCAGTGAAAGGAACAGGGTGACTGAAGCTTTCTTT; J gene: TRBJ1-1; clone size: once; CDR3 length: 14; D gene: -; V gene: TRBV6-1
CDR3 protein: CASSPPSGAPYEQYF; CDR3 DNA: TGTGCCAGCTCACCACCGAGCGGTGCACCCTACGAGCAGTACTTC; J gene: TRBJ2-7; clone size: -; CDR3 length: 15; D gene: -; V gene: TRBV18
CDR3 protein: CASSPGLAGKETQYF; CDR3 DNA: TGCGCCAGCAGTCCGGGACTAGCGGGGAAAGAGACCCAGTACTTC; J gene: TRBJ2-5; clone size: -; CDR3 length: 15; D gene: TRBD2; V gene: TRBV4-1
CDR3 protein: CASSQDQGQVYGYTF; CDR3 DNA: TGTGCCAGCAGCCAAGATCAGGGACAGGTCTATGGCTACACCTTC; J gene: TRBJ1-2; clone size: -; CDR3 length: 15; D gene: TRBD1; V gene: TRBV4-2
CDR3 protein: CASSQGANTEAFF; CDR3 DNA: TGTGCCAGCTCACAGGGAGCGAACACTGAAGCTTTCTTT; J gene: TRBJ1-1; clone size: -; CDR3 length: 13; D gene: -; V gene: TRBV18
CDR3 protein: CASSLVRGPRNTEAFF; CDR3 DNA: TGTGCCAGCAGCTTAGTCAGGGGACCGAGGAACACTGAAGCTTTCTTT; J gene: TRBJ1-1; clone size: -; CDR3 length: 16; D gene: -; V gene: TRBV7-9
CDR3 protein: CASSLVQLAANTGELFF; CDR3 DNA: TGTGCCAGCAGCTTGGTCCAGCTAGCGGCAAACACCGGGGAGCTGTTTTTT; J gene: TRBJ2-2; clone size: -; CDR3 length: 17; D gene: TRBD2; V gene: TRBV11-2
CDR3 protein: CASNDRDGYTF; CDR3 DNA: TGTGCCAGCAATGACAGGGATGGCTACACCTTC; J gene: TRBJ1-2; clone size: -; CDR3 length: 11; D gene: TRBD1; V gene: TRBV2
CDR3 protein: CASSPGTTTGELFF; CDR3 DNA: TGTGCCAGCAGTCCAGGGACTACGACCGGGGAGCTGTTTTTT; J gene: TRBJ2-2; clone size: -; CDR3 length: 14; D gene: TRBD2; V gene: TRBV7-3
CDR3 protein: CASSLAPGKNYGYTF; CDR3 DNA: TGTGCCAGCAGCTTAGCGCCAGGGAAAAACTATGGCTACACCTTC; J gene: TRBJ1-2; clone size: once; CDR3 length: 15; D gene: -; V gene: TRBV11-2
CDR3 protein: CASSQLQAGEGSNEKLFF; CDR3 DNA: TGCGCCAGCAGCCAACTCCAGGCGGGGGAGGGAAGTAATGAAAAACTGTTTTTT; J gene: TRBJ1-4; clone size: -; CDR3 length: 18; D gene: -; V gene: TRBV4-1
CDR3 protein: CASSPHSNGEGRETQYF; CDR3 DNA: TGTGCCAGCAGCCCACACTCCAACGGGGAGGGCCGGGAGACCCAGTACTTC; J gene: TRBJ2-5; clone size: -; CDR3 length: 17; D gene: TRBD2; V gene: TRBV7-9
CDR3 protein: CASSPRQGAYNEQFF; CDR3 DNA: TGTGCCAGCTCACCCCGACAGGGGGCGTACAATGAGCAGTTCTTC; J gene: TRBJ2-1; clone size: -; CDR3 length: 15; D gene: TRBD1; V gene: TRBV18
CDR3 protein: CASSLGDRGIRTQHF; CDR3 DNA: TGTGCCAGCAGCTTAGGGGACAGGGGTATACGGACCCAGCATTTT; J gene: TRBJ1-5; clone size: -; CDR3 length: 15; D gene: TRBD1; V gene: TRBV11-2
CDR3 protein: CASSRRSFRYEQYF; CDR3 DNA: TGTGCCAGCAGCCGCAGGTCATTTAGGTACGAGCAGTACTTC; J gene: TRBJ2-7; clone size: -; CDR3 length: 14; D gene: -; V gene: TRBV28
CDR3 protein: CASSSRVLGEQYF; CDR3 DNA: TGTGCCAGCAGTTCCCGGGTCTTGGGCGAGCAGTACTTC; J gene: TRBJ2-7; clone size: few; CDR3 length: 13; D gene: -; V gene: TRBV14
CDR3 protein: CASSLFKGHISGNTIYF; CDR3 DNA: TGTGCCAGCAGTTTATTTAAGGGACACATCTCTGGAAACACCATATATTTT; J gene: TRBJ1-3; clone size: -; CDR3 length: 17; D gene: -; V gene: TRBV28
CDR3 protein: CASSGRRINQPQHF; CDR3 DNA: TGTGCCAGCAGTGGGCGGAGGATAAATCAGCCCCAGCATTTT; J gene: TRBJ1-5; clone size: -; CDR3 length: 14; D gene: -; V gene: TRBV2
CDR3 protein: CASSGAGGSALEKLFF; CDR3 DNA: TGTGCCAGCAGTGGCGCAGGGGGCTCAGCCCTTGAAAAACTGTTTTTT; J gene: TRBJ1-4; clone size: -; CDR3 length: 16; D gene: TRBD1; V gene: TRBV28
CDR3 protein: CSVDLIDSPSYNEQFF; CDR3 DNA: TGCAGCGTTGATTTGATAGACAGTCCCTCCTACAATGAGCAGTTCTTC; J gene: TRBJ2-1; clone size: many; CDR3 length: 16; D gene: -; V gene: TRBV29-1
CDR3 protein: CASSRDRSSYEQYF; CDR3 DNA: TGTGCCAGCAGCCGGGACAGGAGCTCCTACGAGCAGTACTTC; J gene: TRBJ2-7; clone size: -; CDR3 length: 14; D gene: TRBD1; V gene: TRBV3-1/TRBV3-2
CDR3 protein: CASRTSGSNEQFF; CDR3 DNA: TGTGCCAGCAGGACATCGGGGTCCAATGAGCAGTTCTTC; J gene: TRBJ2-1; clone size: -; CDR3 length: 13; D gene: -; V gene: TRBV11-2
CDR3 protein: CASRTGQALLNSPLHF; CDR3 DNA: TGTGCCAGCAGAACGGGACAGGCCTTACTCAATTCACCCCTCCACTTT; J gene: TRBJ1-6; clone size: -; CDR3 length: 16; D gene: TRBD1; V gene: TRBV6-6